These T cell receptor beta chains were read from a single sample in a study of blood T cell repertoires in COVID-19. The protocol was immunoSEQ multiplex PCR, while the TCRdb copy is restricted to in-frame clones and leaves out a portion. The data contain about 270,000 clones, roughly 85% of them singletons. The sample taken for sequencing was peripheral blood. The receptors derive from a woman between 70 and 85 years old with acute or convalescent COVID-19. CDR3s include the opening cysteine and the closing phenylalanine or tryptophan. A D gene is named only where the DNA matches it firmly. Size is omitted from some rows. Given values are once, few, many or a class for expanded clones.

CDR3,DNA,J,V,size,D
CASSSTGANTGELFF,TGTGCCAGCAGCTCGACTGGTGCGAACACCGGGGAGCTGTTTTTT,TRBJ2-2,TRBV11-2,NA,NA
CATSRDRRNQPQHF,TGTGCCACCAGCAGAGATCGGAGAAATCAGCCCCAGCATTTT,TRBJ1-5,TRBV15,few,NA
CASSSRTGNIDTQYF,TGTGCCAGCAGCTCCCGGACAGGGAATATTGATACGCAGTATTTT,TRBJ2-3,TRBV3-1/TRBV3-2,NA,TRBD1
CASSQAGGTETQYF,TGCGCCAGCAGCCAAGCCGGGGGAACGGAGACCCAGTACTTC,TRBJ2-5,TRBV4-1,NA,NA
CASMSQLNSPLHF,TGTGCCAGCATGTCACAGCTAAATTCACCCCTCCACTTT,TRBJ1-6,TRBV2,NA,NA
CASSQEGWGQPQHF,TGTGCCAGCAGCCAAGAGGGGTGGGGCCAGCCCCAGCATTTT,TRBJ1-5,TRBV3-1/TRBV3-2,NA,NA
CASSRSGTNQAEQYF,TGTGCCAGCAGCCGTTCCGGGACTAACCAGGCCGAGCAGTACTTC,TRBJ2-7,TRBV7-9,NA,TRBD2
CAISETENTEAFF,TGTGCCATCAGTGAAACAGAGAACACTGAAGCTTTCTTT,TRBJ1-1,TRBV10-3,NA,NA
CASSLRGQGSAYLRVPETGTQYF,TGTGCCAGCAGTTTACGAGGACAGGGGTCTGCGTACCTTAGGGTACCCGAGACGGGTACGCAGTATTTT,TRBJ2-3,TRBV27,NA,TRBD1
CASRLLTGDNSPLHF,TGCGCCAGCAGACTATTAACAGGGGATAATTCACCCCTCCACTTT,TRBJ1-6,TRBV5-1,NA,TRBD1
CASSLRDRGHNEQFF,TGTGCCAGCAGCTTACGGGACAGGGGTCACAATGAGCAGTTCTTC,TRBJ2-1,TRBV7-9,once,TRBD1
CASSTPPGQTPPAEKLFF,TGTGCCAGCAGCACACCTCCGGGACAGACTCCCCCGGCCGAAAAACTGTTTTTT,TRBJ1-4,TRBV7-2,NA,TRBD1
CASMEFTKKLFF,TGTGCCAGCATGGAGTTCACGAAAAAACTGTTTTTT,TRBJ1-4,TRBV6-5,NA,NA
CASSLGSGGTDTQYF,TGCGCCAGCAGCTTGGGGTCGGGGGGCACAGATACGCAGTATTTT,TRBJ2-3,TRBV5-1,NA,NA
CASSYMGHYGYTF,TGTGCCAGCAGTTACATGGGGCACTATGGCTACACCTTC,TRBJ1-2,TRBV6-5,NA,NA
CASSATGTGYFF,TGTGCCAGCAGTGCAACCGGGACAGGATATTTCTTC,TRBJ2-1,TRBV12-3/TRBV12-4,NA,TRBD1
CASRHSWGYTF,TGTGCCAGCAGGCACTCCTGGGGCTACACCTTC,TRBJ1-2,TRBV6-5,NA,NA
CASSKPPPRQPPTNEKLFF,TGTGCCAGCAGCAAGCCTCCCCCCAGGCAGCCTCCAACTAATGAAAAACTGTTTTTT,TRBJ1-4,TRBV21-1,NA,NA
CAISEDSAYGYTF,TGTGCCATCAGTGAGGACAGCGCCTATGGCTACACCTTC,TRBJ1-2,TRBV10-3,NA,NA
CASSSQGWSYEQYF,TGTGCCAGCAGCTCACAGGGTTGGTCCTACGAGCAGTACTTC,TRBJ2-7,TRBV7-9,NA,NA
CASSPTGGVETQYF,TGTGCCAGCAGCCCAACGGGGGGTGTCGAGACCCAGTACTTC,TRBJ2-5,TRBV4-2,NA,TRBD2
CASSTGQGGSPLHF,TGCGCCAGCAGCACCGGACAGGGAGGTTCACCCCTCCACTTT,TRBJ1-6,TRBV5-1,NA,TRBD1
CASSHGTGDRSNSGNTIYF,TGCGCCAGCAGCCACGGGACAGGGGACCGGTCTAACTCTGGAAACACCATATATTTT,TRBJ1-3,TRBV4-1,NA,TRBD1
CASSSVLAGSYNEQFF,TGTGCCAGCAGCTCCGTCCTAGCGGGTTCCTACAATGAGCAGTTCTTC,TRBJ2-1,TRBV3-1/TRBV3-2,NA,TRBD2
CASRFYQKRNTEAFF,TGTGCCAGCAGGTTCTATCAAAAAAGGAACACTGAAGCTTTCTTT,TRBJ1-1,TRBV6-5,NA,NA
CASSTGQGYTGELFF,TGTGCCAGCAGTACTGGACAGGGGTACACCGGGGAGCTGTTTTTT,TRBJ2-2,TRBV6-5,NA,TRBD1
CASRAVSSQPQHF,TGTGCCAGCAGGGCCGTTAGCAGCCAGCCCCAGCATTTT,TRBJ1-5,TRBV6-6,NA,NA
CASSYAPQGPTEAFF,TGTGCCAGCAGTTACGCCCCTCAGGGCCCCACTGAAGCTTTCTTT,TRBJ1-1,TRBV6-6,NA,NA